The 6 T cell receptor beta chains presented below share a single source sample, sequenced in a study of blood T cell repertoires in COVID-19. Some clones are missing from TCRdb's copy, which holds only in-frame ones; the method was immunoSEQ multiplex PCR. The table has around 110,000 clones, 70% to 75% seen once. The specimen was peripheral blood. The receptors shown here come from a human donor with acute or convalescent COVID-19. The donor label of this sample is uncertain.

This clone has a count of ten or more. This chain uses TRBV7-9 with TRBJ2-5; 7 nucleotides agree with TRBD2. CDR3 size: 15 residues. Germline V gene lookup returns CDR1 SEHNR and CDR2 FQNEAQ (reference sequence). J lost 5 bases, V lost 6 bases, and 12 bases had no gene match. CDR3 sequence: CASRTTGLGSETQYF. Here the CDR3 DNA reads TGTGCCAGCAGAACAACTGGACTAGGAAGTGAGACCCAGTACTTC. The full variable domain, in which reference TRBV7-9 and TRBJ2-5 provide the parts outside the CDR3, is DTGVSQNPRHKITKRGQNVTFRCDPISEHNRLYWYRQTLGQGPEFLTYFQNEAQLEKSRLLSDRFSAERPKGSFSTLEIQRTEQGDSAMYLCASRTTGLGSETQYFGPGTRLLVL.

V is TRBV2 and J is TRBJ1-1; no firm D call. Trimming cost V 0 bases and J 4 bases, with 9 bases left between them. The germline CDR1 and CDR2 sequences are SNHLY and FYNNEI. There are 14 residues in the CDR3. CDR3 DNA sequence: TGTGCCAGCAGTGAAGCGCGAACAGTCACTGAAGCTTTCTTT. It specifies CASSEARTVTEAFF.

The V call is TRBV5-1, the J call TRBJ1-1; perhaps TRBD1 as D (5 bases). CDR1 is SGHRS, CDR2 YFSETQ, per germline. Trimming cost V 7 bases and J 0 bases, with 16 bases left between them. The CDR3 consists of 15 residues. DNA of the CDR3: TGCGCCAGCGTCAAGGGGTCTTCCATGAACACTGAAGCTTTCTTT. This codes for CASVKGSSMNTEAFF.

The V call is TRBV7-9, the J call TRBJ1-4; 8 bases map to TRBD1. The J segment lost 8 bases and the V segment lost 4 bases, leaving 6 bases of the junction unmatched. The CDR3 extends over 14 amino acids. The germline CDR1 and CDR2 sequences are SEHNR and FQNEAQ (reference sequence). The CDR3 region has the DNA TGTGCCAGCAGCTCCGGACAGGGAGCCGAAAAACTGTTTTTT. Protein: CASSSGQGAEKLFF.

Concerning this clone itself: Other DNA sequences within the sample encode an identical CDR3. The chain recombines TRBV9 with TRBJ1-5, with D possibly matching TRBD1 (5 bases). V lost 3 bases, J lost 2 bases, and 9 bases lay in between. The germline V gene has CDR1 SGDLS and CDR2 YYNGEE. This CDR3 region has 14 residues. The CDR3 region has the DNA TGTGCCAGCAGCGCAGACAGCCGCAATCAGCCCCAGCATTTT. Its translation: CASSADSRNQPQHF.

This chain connects TRBV27 to TRBJ1-1, with 7 bases matching TRBD1. Germline lookup yields CDR1 MNHEY and CDR2 SMNVEV (reference sequence). The CDR3 runs to 14 residues. The V gene end was trimmed by 2 bases and the J gene end by 6 bases; junction bases not matched to a gene: 6. CDR3 sequence: CASSLRGLGAEAFF. CDR3 in DNA: TGTGCCAGCAGTTTAAGGGGGCTGGGGGCTGAAGCTTTCTTT.